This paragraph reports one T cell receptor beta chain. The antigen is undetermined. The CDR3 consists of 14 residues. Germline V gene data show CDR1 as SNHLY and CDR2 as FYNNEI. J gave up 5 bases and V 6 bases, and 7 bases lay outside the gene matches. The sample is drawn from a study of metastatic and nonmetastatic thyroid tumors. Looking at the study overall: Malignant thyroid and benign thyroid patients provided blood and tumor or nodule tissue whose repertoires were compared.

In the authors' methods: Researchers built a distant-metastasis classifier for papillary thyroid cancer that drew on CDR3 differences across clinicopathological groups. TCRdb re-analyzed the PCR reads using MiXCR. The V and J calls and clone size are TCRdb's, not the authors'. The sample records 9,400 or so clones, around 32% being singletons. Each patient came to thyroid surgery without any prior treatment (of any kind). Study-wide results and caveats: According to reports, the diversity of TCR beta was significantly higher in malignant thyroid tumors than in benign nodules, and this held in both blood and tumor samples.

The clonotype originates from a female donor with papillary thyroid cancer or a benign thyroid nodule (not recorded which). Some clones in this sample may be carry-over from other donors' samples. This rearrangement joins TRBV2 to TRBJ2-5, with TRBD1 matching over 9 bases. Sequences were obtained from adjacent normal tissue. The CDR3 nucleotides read TGTGCCAGCAGAGCACAGGGGGCTTTTGAGACCCAGTACTTC. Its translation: CASRAQGAFETQYF.